The 28 T cell receptor beta chains below come from one sample, sequenced in a study of shared clonotypes between healthy human individuals. The repertoire was sequenced with immunoSEQ multiplex PCR; TCRdb's copy has only in-frame clones and lacks some. The sample carries approximately 1.4 million clones, 98% recorded once. Material for sequencing was naive CD4+ T cells sorted from blood. Documented subset: CD45RA+ positively selected. The receptors derive from a man between 25 and 39 years old in good health.

This clone was seen only once. Within the sample, other DNA sequences also encode this same CDR3. This sequence joins TRBV5-1 and TRBJ1-1; no reliable D call. CDR3 size: 13 residues. The V end was cut by 2 bases, the J end by 1 base, with 6 bases between. Germline V gives CDR1 SGHRS, CDR2 YFSETQ. CDR3 amino acids: CASSLKGNTEAFF. The CDR3 DNA reads TGCGCCAGCAGCTTAAAGGGGAACACTGAAGCTTTCTTT.

V is TRBV6-1 and J is TRBJ2-4, with D unresolved. The V end was cut by 4 bases, the J end by 5 bases, with 12 bases between. Germline CDR1 is MNHNS and CDR2 is SASEGT. The CDR3 is 14 residues long. This chain's CDR3 is CASSAILDQNIQYF. The CDR3 bases are TGTGCCAGCAGTGCCATCTTGGACCAAAACATTCAGTACTTC.

V gene TRBV5-6 combines with J gene TRBJ2-7, with 7 nucleotides matching TRBD1. Per germline, CDR1 SGHDT and CDR2 YYEEEE. Losses at the gene ends were 3 bases for V and 6 bases for J; bases not matched to a gene: 12. The CDR3 length is 15 residues. The CDR3 protein is CASSWVGTEVSEQYF. The CDR3 DNA reads as TGTGCCAGCAGCTGGGTGGGGACAGAAGTCAGCGAGCAGTACTTC.

The chain has TRBV18 and TRBJ2-7; D is possibly TRBD2 (6 bases). The CDR3 spans 15 residues. CDR1 and CDR2 from the germline V gene are KGHSH and LQKENI. The V end was cut by 4 bases, the J end by 4 bases, with 17 bases between. The CDR3 nucleotides read TGTGCCAGCTCACTGAAAACGGGAGCAAATTACGAGCAGTACTTC. Encoded protein: CASSLKTGANYEQYF. Filled out from reference TRBV18 and TRBJ2-7, the complete variable domain reads NAGVMQNPRHLVRRRGQEARLRCSPMKGHSHVYWYRQLPEEGLKFMVYLQKENIIDESGMPKERFSAEFPKEGPSILRIQQVVRGDSAAYFCASSLKTGANYEQYFGPGTRLTVT.

This chain uses TRBV19 with TRBJ2-7, with D possibly matching TRBD2 (6 bases). Between the trimmed V and J ends, which lost 5 bases and 0 bases, there was a span of 11 bases. CDR3 length equals 14 residues. Germline CDR1 reads LNHDA; CDR2 reads SQIVND (reference sequence). The CDR3: CASSAGRHSYEQYF. The CDR3 DNA reads as TGTGCCAGTAGTGCGGGACGGCACTCCTACGAGCAGTACTTC.

CDR3 DNA sequence: TGTGCCAGCAGCTCCATGGGTCTATTGGGCCCTCTAGGAGGAAACACCATATATTTT. Its translation: CASSSMGLLGPLGGNTIYF. V usage is TRBV11-3 and J usage is TRBJ1-3; D remains ambiguous. From germline, CDR1 is SGHNT and CDR2 YENEEA. V lost 4 bases and J 4 bases, leaving 26 bases between the germline ends. The CDR3 sequence is 19 residues long. The entire variable domain, with the rest obtained from reference TRBV11-3 and TRBJ1-3, is as follows: EAGVVQSPRYKIIEKKQPVAFWCNPISGHNTLYWYLQNLGQGPELLIRYENEEAVDDSQLPKDRFSAERLKGVDSTLKIQPAELGDSAVYLCASSSMGLLGPLGGNTIYFGEGSWLTVV.

The rearrangement uses TRBV5-1 and TRBJ2-5, with TRBD2 matching over 9 bases. The CDR3 loop spans 15 amino acids. The germline CDR1 and CDR2 sequences are SGHRS and YFSETQ. V lost 4 bases and J lost 1; bases outside the gene matches: 5. The CDR3 is CASSLRTSAQETQYF. In DNA, the CDR3 is TGCGCCAGCAGCCTCCGGACTAGCGCCCAAGAGACCCAGTACTTC.

This chain links TRBV4-3 with TRBJ2-7, with D possibly being TRBD1 or TRBD2 (6 bases each). Trimming shortened V by 1 base and J by 3 bases, and 13 bases separated the two germline ends. The CDR3 is made up of 15 amino acids. Germline CDR1 is LGHNA and CDR2 is YSLEER. The CDR3 region has the DNA TGCGCCAGCAGCCAAGTCCCGGGGGCAAACTACGAGCAGTACTTC. It codes for CASSQVPGANYEQYF.

The chain links TRBV6-1 to TRBJ1-1, with a possible D match to TRBD1 (5 bases). Trimming cost V 7 bases and J 4 bases, with 19 bases left between them. Germline assignment: CDR1 MNHNS and CDR2 SASEGT. CDR3 length: 15 amino acids. CDR3 sequence reads: CASTSPGRGTTEAFF. The CDR3 nucleotides read TGTGCCAGCACCAGCCCGGGGCGAGGGACCACTGAAGCTTTCTTT.

The chain joins TRBV10-3 to TRBJ1-1, with TRBD1 matching 10 bases. In germline, CDR1 is ENHRY, CDR2 SYGVKD. CDR3 length: 16 amino acids. With V trimmed by 4 bases and J by 7 bases, 12 bases remained unmatched. CDR3 sequence (DNA): TGTGCCATCAGTGCGGACAGGGGGGGTCCATCGGTTGAAGCTTTCTTT. Translated: CAISADRGGPSVEAFF.

The genes are TRBV29-1 and TRBJ2-2; 14 positions agree with TRBD2. Germline loops: CDR1 SQVTM, CDR2 ANQGSEA. The ends lost 2 bases at V and 7 bases at J; junction bases unmatched: 9. The CDR3 covers 17 residues. The CDR3 coding sequence is TGCAGCGTTGAATTCGATGGACTAGCGGGAGGACGCGGGGAGCTGTTTTTT. Protein: CSVEFDGLAGGRGELFF.

As concerns this clone: Different DNA sequences within this sample yield the same CDR3. The DNA of the CDR3 is TGCGCCAGCAGTTTCTCTCCGGGGAACACTGAAGCTTTCTTT. Amino acid sequence: CASSFSPGNTEAFF. The chain links TRBV5-1 to TRBJ1-1; D gene uncertain. This CDR3 has 14 residues. Trimming pared 5 bases from V and 1 base from J, leaving 12 bases between. Germline values: CDR1 SGHRS, CDR2 YFSETQ.

The chain carries TRBV7-8 and TRBJ2-4; 8 bases align to TRBD2. V lost 5 bases and J lost 3; bases outside the gene matches: 9. This CDR3 spans 16 amino acids. Germline-derived CDR1 and CDR2 are SGHVS and FQNEAQ. The CDR3 DNA follows: TGTGCCAGCAGCGCGAGCGGGGGCGCGATCAAAAACATTCAGTACTTC. Protein product: CASSASGGAIKNIQYF.

The V and J genes are TRBV28 and TRBJ1-5; the D gene is possibly TRBD1 (5 bases). The V end was cut by 5 bases, the J end by 2 bases, with 10 bases between. CDR1 and CDR2 from the germline V gene are MDHEN and SYDVKM. The CDR3 runs to 14 residues. The CDR3 region has the DNA TGTGCCAGCAGTCATGGGGGGGGCAATCAGCCCCAGCATTTT. This encodes CASSHGGGNQPQHF.

Points on this clone: The junction shows a germline mismatch at one end, possibly a read error. This chain uses TRBV6-4 with TRBJ2-2; D perhaps matches TRBD2 (6 bases). Germline CDR1 is MRHNA and CDR2 is SNTAGT. The CDR3 length is 15 residues. CDR3 in amino acids: CVSSDSSANTGELFF. Here the CDR3 DNA reads TGTGTCAGCAGTGACTCTAGCGCGAACACCGGGGAGCTGTTTTTT.

The CDR3 coding sequence is TGCGCCAGCAGCCCCTACTCCGGGGAAAGCTCCTACAATGAGCAGTTCTTC. Amino acids: CASSPYSGESSYNEQFF. V is TRBV4-3 and J is TRBJ2-1; D may be TRBD2 (5 bases). Germline V gene lookup returns CDR1 LGHNA and CDR2 YSLEER. The V end was cut by 4 bases, the J end by 0 bases, with 16 bases between. CDR3 length: 17 residues.

The chain links TRBV4-1 to TRBJ2-4; D may be TRBD2 (7 bases). The germline V gene encodes CDR1 MGHRA and CDR2 YSYEKL. V lost 2 bases to trimming and J lost 7 bases, with 15 bases between them. This CDR3 comprises 15 residues. The DNA of the CDR3 is TGCGCCAGCAGCCAAAGATCGCCGGGGGGCAACATTCAGTACTTC. This encodes CASSQRSPGGNIQYF.

The V gene is TRBV28, the J gene TRBJ1-2; the match to TRBD1 covers 8 bases. V was pared by 7 bases and J by 7 bases, with 8 bases of the junction left unmatched. The CDR3 has 13 residues. The germline V gene encodes CDR1 MDHEN and CDR2 SYDVKM. The CDR3 bases are TGTGCCAGCAATACCGACAGGGGTGGTGGCTACACCTTC. It specifies CASNTDRGGGYTF.

CDR3 nucleotides: TGTGCCAGCTCACCGGGAACAGGGAGGATCTTCTTC. Translation: CASSPGTGRIFF. The rearrangement links TRBV18 to TRBJ2-1; D tentatively fits TRBD1 or TRBD2 (6 bases each). Trimming pared 3 bases from V and 16 bases from J, leaving 16 bases between. CDR1 is KGHSH, CDR2 LQKENI, per germline. The CDR3 is 12 residues long.

The J gene is TRBJ2-5, the V gene TRBV6-6; a possible D gene is TRBD2 (5 bases). Trimming shortened V by 6 bases and J by 1 base, and 15 bases separated the two germline ends. The CDR3 runs 15 residues. Germline V CDR1 and CDR2: MNHNY, SVGAGI (reference sequence). The chain's CDR3 is CASSPGETIQETQYF. CDR3 DNA sequence: TGTGCCAGCAGCCCTGGGGAGACAATCCAAGAGACCCAGTACTTC.

This clone was observed once. The chain combines TRBV7-3 with TRBJ2-1; tentatively, D is TRBD1 or TRBD2 (6 bases each). This CDR3 region has 15 residues. Per germline, CDR1 SGHTA and CDR2 FQGTGA. Trimming cost V 5 bases and J 6 bases, with 17 bases left between them. The CDR3: CASSARQEGGNEQFF. In DNA, the CDR3 is TGTGCCAGCAGCGCCCGACAGGAGGGCGGCAATGAGCAGTTCTTC.

J is TRBJ2-7 and V is TRBV2; D might be TRBD1 (6 bases). Germline V gene lookup returns CDR1 SNHLY and CDR2 FYNNEI. Trimming pared 2 bases from V and 0 bases from J, leaving 17 bases between. CDR3 size: 17 residues. The CDR3 nucleotides read TGTGCCAGCAGTGAACTACAGGGCGCGAGATCCTCCTACGAGCAGTACTTC. As protein: CASSELQGARSSYEQYF.

The V and J genes are TRBV4-2 and TRBJ2-5; 8 nucleotides line up with TRBD1. The CDR3 is made up of 15 amino acids. The V gene's germline CDR1 is LGHNA and CDR2 YNFKEQ. V was pared by 4 bases and J by 4 bases, with 8 bases of the junction left unmatched. The DNA of the CDR3 is TGTGCCAGCAGCCTTTTTTGGACAGGGCGAGAGACCCAGTACTTC. Translation gives CASSLFWTGRETQYF.

The rearrangement joins TRBV19 to TRBJ1-5, with 7 bases matching TRBD1. This CDR3 region has 14 residues. V was pared by 6 bases and J by 7 bases, with 9 bases of the junction left unmatched. CDR1 is LNHDA and CDR2 is SQIVND in the germline V gene (reference sequence). The CDR3, as DNA: TGTGCCAGTAGCATTGACAGGGTGTGGCAGCCCCAGCATTTT. This gives the protein CASSIDRVWQPQHF.

J is TRBJ2-7 and V is TRBV18; D is unclear. The V and J ends lost 3 bases and 5 bases respectively, with 14 bases between them. There are 14 residues in the CDR3. Germline values: CDR1 KGHSH, CDR2 LQKENI. CDR3 nucleotides: TGTGCCAGCTCACCCGCTTACACCCCCGACGAGCAGTACTTC. The encoded protein is CASSPAYTPDEQYF.

The count of this clone is one. The V and J genes are TRBV10-1 and TRBJ2-2, with TRBD2 identical over 11 bases. The J segment lost 1 base and the V segment lost 10 bases, leaving 5 bases of the junction unmatched. Germline assignment: CDR1 WNHNN and CDR2 SYGVQD (reference sequence). The CDR3 totals 15 residues. For the CDR3, the DNA is TGCGCCAACCCGGGACTAGCGGAGAACACCGGGGAGCTGTTTTTT. Its protein product is CANPGLAENTGELFF.

The rearrangement uses TRBV10-3 and TRBJ2-5, with 13 positions matching TRBD2. The CDR3 totals 16 residues. The V gene end was trimmed by 3 bases and the J gene end by 13 bases; junction bases not matched to a gene: 14. From germline, CDR1 is ENHRY and CDR2 SYGVKD. CDR3 bases: TGTGCCATCAGTGAAGGACTAGCGGGAGAGCCTGGGAGAGTGTACTTC. This translates into CAISEGLAGEPGRVYF.

In regard to this clone: An end of the junction differs from the germline gene, which may be a read error. The CDR3 nucleotides read TGTGCCAGCACCTTACGGGGGCAATACAATGAGCAGTTCTTC. It codes for CASTLRGQYNEQFF. This sequence joins TRBV7-2 and TRBJ2-1, with D tentatively TRBD1 or TRBD2 (6 bases each). From germline, CDR1 is SGHTA and CDR2 FQGNSA. The CDR3 extends over 14 amino acids.